This entry lists 10 T cell receptor beta chains sequenced from one sample in a study of blood T cell repertoires in COVID-19 (dated by TCRdb to about 2020). Receptor libraries were prepared by the immunoSEQ multiplex PCR assay. TCRdb retrieved this table from immuneACCESS and kept in-frame rearrangements only. Not all clones are present; in checked studies, unresolved V genes account for under half, and no reason is known for the remainder. Present in this sample are some 100,000 clones, 88% of which were seen just once. The ten most abundant clones make up around 5% of the sample. Sequencing was done on a sample of peripheral blood. The receptors originated from a woman at least 80 years old with active COVID-19.

J is TRBJ2-5 and V is TRBV7-3, with D perhaps TRBD2 (5 bases). V was trimmed by 2 bases and J by 5 bases, leaving 12 bases between them. Germline CDR1 is SGHTA and CDR2 is FQGTGA. The CDR3 is 14 amino acids. Here the CDR3 DNA reads TGTGCCAGCAGCTTATCTGGGAGAGGGGAGACCCAGTACTTC. Protein: CASSLSGRGETQYF.

Only one count was recorded for this clone. The chain links TRBV19 to TRBJ2-3, with 13 bases lining up with TRBD2. Losses at the gene ends were 10 bases for V and 0 bases for J; bases not matched to a gene: 13. CDR3 length equals 18 residues. In germline, CDR1 is LNHDA, CDR2 SQIVND (reference sequence). This CDR3 reads CATSPPGLAGSSTDTQYF. The CDR3 nucleotides read TGTGCCACCTCACCTCCGGGACTAGCGGGGAGTAGCACAGATACGCAGTATTTT.

The chain employs TRBV11-1 and TRBJ2-7; 8 bases line up with TRBD2. CDR1 is SGHAT, CDR2 FQDESV, per germline (reference sequence). This CDR3 is 16 amino acids long. Trimming took 3 bases from V and 3 from J; bases not matched to a gene: 10. In DNA, the CDR3 is TGTGCCAGCAGCTTTAGGAAAGCGGGAGATAGCTACGAGCAGTACTTC. Its protein product is CASSFRKAGDSYEQYF.

The chain combines TRBV28 with TRBJ2-7, with TRBD2 matching 12 bases. Germline V lookup: CDR1 MDHEN, CDR2 SYDVKM. With 4 bases clipped from V and 3 bases from J, the junction kept 7 bases outside the gene matches. The CDR3 consists of 16 residues. Here the CDR3 DNA reads TGTGCCAGCAGTTCGAGGACTAGCGGGACGGGCTACGAGCAGTACTTC. The encoded protein is CASSSRTSGTGYEQYF.

The chain couples TRBV4-2 to TRBJ2-3; possibly TRBD2 for D (5 bases). This CDR3 has 17 residues. V dropped 0 bases and J dropped 3 bases, with 16 bases sitting between them. The germline V gene encodes CDR1 LGHNA and CDR2 YNFKEQ. CDR3: CASSQDGRGSLTDTQYF. CDR3 DNA: TGTGCCAGCAGCCAAGATGGCCGGGGTAGCTTGACAGATACGCAGTATTTT.

The rearrangement links TRBV3-1 (or the pseudogene TRBV3-2) to TRBJ1-2, with D unresolved. The CDR3 spans 14 residues. CDR1 LGHDT and CDR2 YNNKEL come from the germline V gene (reference sequence). V was trimmed by 1 base and J by 4 bases, leaving 10 bases between them. The CDR3 sequence is CASSQVGVSYGYTF. The DNA for the CDR3 is TGTGCCAGCAGCCAAGTCGGGGTATCCTATGGCTACACCTTC.

This chain joins TRBV7-2 and TRBJ1-2, with 7 positions matching TRBD1. Trimming cost V 5 bases and J 8 bases; bases outside gene matches: 14. CDR1 is SGHTA and CDR2 is FQGNSA in the germline V gene. CDR3 size: 15 residues. CDR3 residues: CASSPRRDSPWGYTF. As DNA, the CDR3 is TGTGCCAGCAGCCCTAGACGGGACAGTCCTTGGGGCTACACCTTC. Combining the CDR3 with reference TRBV7-2 and TRBJ1-2 gives the whole variable domain GAGVSQSPSNKVTEKGKDVELRCDPISGHTALYWYRQSLGQGLEFLIYFQGNSAPDKSGLPSDRFSAERTGGSVSTLTIQRTQQEDSAVYLCASSPRRDSPWGYTFGSGTRLTVV.

This rearrangement joins TRBV5-6 to TRBJ1-5; 8 bases are a match to TRBD1. The CDR3 length is 17 residues. Trimming cost V 0 bases and J 2 bases; bases outside gene matches: 7. CDR1 is SGHDT and CDR2 is YYEEEE in the germline V gene. This CDR3 reads CASSLARTGTGNQPQHF. Here the CDR3 DNA reads TGTGCCAGCAGCTTGGCCAGGACAGGGACAGGCAATCAGCCCCAGCATTTT.

The V and J genes are TRBV30 and TRBJ2-1; no clear D gene. CDR1 is GTSNPN and CDR2 is SVGIG in the germline V gene (reference sequence). CDR3 length equals 15 residues. The V and J ends lost 0 bases and 0 bases respectively, with 9 bases between them. DNA of the CDR3: TGTGCCTGGAGTGTCGCGGTGTACTCCTACAATGAGCAGTTCTTC. Protein product: CAWSVAVYSYNEQFF.

The chain employs TRBV11-2 and TRBJ2-3, with TRBD1 matching 7 bases. The CDR3 covers 19 residues. J lost 2 bases, V lost 4 bases, and 18 bases had no gene match. From germline, CDR1 is SGHAT and CDR2 FQNNGV. Written as DNA, the CDR3 is TGTGCCAGCAGCTGGGGATTAAGGGCAGGACAGGACCTCACAGATACGCAGTATTTT. As protein: CASSWGLRAGQDLTDTQYF. The full variable domain, with the rest looked up from reference TRBV11-2 and TRBJ2-3, is EAGVAQSPRYKIIEKRQSVAFWCNPISGHATLYWYQQILGQGPKLLIQFQNNGVVDDSQLPKDRFSAERLKGVDSTLKIQPAKLEDSAVYLCASSWGLRAGQDLTDTQYFGPGTRLTVL.